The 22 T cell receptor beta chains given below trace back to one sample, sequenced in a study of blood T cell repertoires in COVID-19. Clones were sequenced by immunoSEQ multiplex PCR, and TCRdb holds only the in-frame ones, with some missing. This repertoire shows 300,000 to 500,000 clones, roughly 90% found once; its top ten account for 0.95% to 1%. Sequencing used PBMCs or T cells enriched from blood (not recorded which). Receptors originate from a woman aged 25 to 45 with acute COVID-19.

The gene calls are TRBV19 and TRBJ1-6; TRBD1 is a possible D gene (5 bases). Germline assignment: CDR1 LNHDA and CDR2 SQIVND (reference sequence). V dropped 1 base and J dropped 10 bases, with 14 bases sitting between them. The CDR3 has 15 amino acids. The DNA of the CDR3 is TGTGCCAGTAGTATAGGTGTTGGGGGAGGATCACCCCTCCACTTT. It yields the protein CASSIGVGGGSPLHF.

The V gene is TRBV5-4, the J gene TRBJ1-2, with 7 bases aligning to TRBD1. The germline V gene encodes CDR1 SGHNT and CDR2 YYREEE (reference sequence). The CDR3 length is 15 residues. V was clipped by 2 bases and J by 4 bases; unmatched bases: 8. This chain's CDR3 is CASSLGAGQTYGYTF. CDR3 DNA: TGTGCCAGCAGCTTAGGCGCGGGACAGACCTATGGCTACACCTTC.

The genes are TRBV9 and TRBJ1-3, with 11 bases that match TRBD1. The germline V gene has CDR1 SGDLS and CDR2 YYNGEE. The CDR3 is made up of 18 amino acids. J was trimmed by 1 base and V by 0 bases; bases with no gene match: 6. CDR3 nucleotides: TGTGCCAGCAGCGTAGATTGGACAGGGGGCGCGTCTGGAAACACCATATATTTT. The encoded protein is CASSVDWTGGASGNTIYF.

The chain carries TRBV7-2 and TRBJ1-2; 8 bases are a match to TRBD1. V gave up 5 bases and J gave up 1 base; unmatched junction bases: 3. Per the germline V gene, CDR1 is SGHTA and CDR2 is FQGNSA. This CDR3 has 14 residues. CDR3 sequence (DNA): TGTGCCAGCAGCACGGACAGGGTTAACTATGGCTACACCTTC. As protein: CASSTDRVNYGYTF.

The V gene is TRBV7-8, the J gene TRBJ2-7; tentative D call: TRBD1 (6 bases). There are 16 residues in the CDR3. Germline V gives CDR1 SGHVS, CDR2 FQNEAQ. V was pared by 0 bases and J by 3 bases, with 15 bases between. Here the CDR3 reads CASSLAWTRTDYEQYF. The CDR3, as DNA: TGTGCCAGCAGCTTAGCTTGGACCCGGACAGACTACGAGCAGTACTTC.

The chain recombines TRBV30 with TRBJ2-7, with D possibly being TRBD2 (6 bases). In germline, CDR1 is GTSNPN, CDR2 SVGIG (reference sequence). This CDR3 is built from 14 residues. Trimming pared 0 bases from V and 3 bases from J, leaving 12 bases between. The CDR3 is CAWSVGGVYYEQYF. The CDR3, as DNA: TGTGCCTGGAGTGTCGGGGGTGTTTACTACGAGCAGTACTTC.

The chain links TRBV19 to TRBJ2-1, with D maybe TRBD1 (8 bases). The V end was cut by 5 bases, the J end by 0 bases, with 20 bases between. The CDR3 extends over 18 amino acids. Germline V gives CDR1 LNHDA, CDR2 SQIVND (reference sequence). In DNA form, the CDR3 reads TGTGCCAGTAGTCTGAGACAGGGGACTACAAGCTCCTACAATGAGCAGTTCTTC. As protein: CASSLRQGTTSSYNEQFF.

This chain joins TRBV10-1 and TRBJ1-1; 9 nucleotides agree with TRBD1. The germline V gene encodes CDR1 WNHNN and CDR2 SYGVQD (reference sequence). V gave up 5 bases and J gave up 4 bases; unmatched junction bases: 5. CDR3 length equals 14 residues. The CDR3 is CASSQTGGITEAFF. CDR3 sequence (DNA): TGCGCCAGCAGTCAGACAGGGGGTATCACTGAAGCTTTCTTT.

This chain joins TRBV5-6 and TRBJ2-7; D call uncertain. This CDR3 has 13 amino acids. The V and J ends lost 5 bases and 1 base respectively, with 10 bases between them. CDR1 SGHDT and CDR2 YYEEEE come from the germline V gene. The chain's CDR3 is CASSVLRSYEQYF. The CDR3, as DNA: TGTGCCAGCAGTGTTCTGAGGTCCTACGAGCAGTACTTC.

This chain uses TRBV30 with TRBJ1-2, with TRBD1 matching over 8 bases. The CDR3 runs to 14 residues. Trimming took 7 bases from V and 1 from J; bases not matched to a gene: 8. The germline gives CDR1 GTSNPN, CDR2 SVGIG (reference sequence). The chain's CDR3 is CASEPGGGNYGYTF. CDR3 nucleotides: TGTGCCTCGGAACCAGGGGGCGGTAACTATGGCTACACCTTC.

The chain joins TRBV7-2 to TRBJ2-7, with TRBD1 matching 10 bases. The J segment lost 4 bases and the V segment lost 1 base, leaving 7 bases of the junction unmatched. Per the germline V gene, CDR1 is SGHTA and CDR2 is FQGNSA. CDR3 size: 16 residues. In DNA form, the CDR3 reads TGTGCCAGCAGCTTAGAATTAGGGACAGGGGCGTACGAGCAGTACTTC. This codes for CASSLELGTGAYEQYF. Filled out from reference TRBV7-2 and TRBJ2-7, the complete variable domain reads GAGVSQSPSNKVTEKGKDVELRCDPISGHTALYWYRQSLGQGLEFLIYFQGNSAPDKSGLPSDRFSAERTGGSVSTLTIQRTQQEDSAVYLCASSLELGTGAYEQYFGPGTRLTVT.

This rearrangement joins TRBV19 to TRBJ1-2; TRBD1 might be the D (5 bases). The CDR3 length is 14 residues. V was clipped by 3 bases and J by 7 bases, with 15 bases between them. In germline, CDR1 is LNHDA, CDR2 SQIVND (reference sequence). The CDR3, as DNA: TGTGCCAGTAGTATCGACAGTTCTCCTCCTGGCTACACCTTC. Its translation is CASSIDSSPPGYTF.

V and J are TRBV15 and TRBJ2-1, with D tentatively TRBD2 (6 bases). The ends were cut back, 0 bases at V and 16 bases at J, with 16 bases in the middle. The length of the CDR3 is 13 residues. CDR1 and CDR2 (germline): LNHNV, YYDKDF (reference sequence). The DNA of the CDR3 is TGTGCCACCAGCAGAGAGGGAGTTCGGGGGAGCTTCTTC. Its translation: CATSREGVRGSFF.

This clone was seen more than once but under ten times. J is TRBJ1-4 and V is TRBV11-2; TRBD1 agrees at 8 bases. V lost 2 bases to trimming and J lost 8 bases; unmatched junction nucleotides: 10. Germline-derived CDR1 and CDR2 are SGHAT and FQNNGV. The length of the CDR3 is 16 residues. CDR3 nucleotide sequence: TGTGCCAGCAGCTTAAGCCCTATCAGGGGGCACGAAAAACTGTTTTTT. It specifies CASSLSPIRGHEKLFF.

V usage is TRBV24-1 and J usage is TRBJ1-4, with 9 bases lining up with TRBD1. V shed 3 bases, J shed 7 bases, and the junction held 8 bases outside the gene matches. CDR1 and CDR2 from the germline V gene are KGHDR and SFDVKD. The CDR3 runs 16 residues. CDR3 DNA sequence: TGTGCCACCAGTGATGGGGGACAGGGAAGGAGTGAAAAACTGTTTTTT. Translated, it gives CATSDGGQGRSEKLFF.

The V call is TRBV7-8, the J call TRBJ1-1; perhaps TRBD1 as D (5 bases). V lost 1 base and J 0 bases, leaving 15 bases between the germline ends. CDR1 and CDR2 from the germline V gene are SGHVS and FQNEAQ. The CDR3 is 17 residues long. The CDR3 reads CASSLEVPGRLNTEAFF. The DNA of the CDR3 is TGTGCCAGCAGCTTAGAAGTCCCAGGGAGGTTGAACACTGAAGCTTTCTTT.

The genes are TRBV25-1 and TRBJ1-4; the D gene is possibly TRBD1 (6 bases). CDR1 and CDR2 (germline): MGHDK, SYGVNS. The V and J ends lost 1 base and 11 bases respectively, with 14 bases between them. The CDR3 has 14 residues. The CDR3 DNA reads TGTGCCAGCAGTGAATTGGGGGCCCTAGGGAAACTGTTTTTT. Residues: CASSELGALGKLFF.

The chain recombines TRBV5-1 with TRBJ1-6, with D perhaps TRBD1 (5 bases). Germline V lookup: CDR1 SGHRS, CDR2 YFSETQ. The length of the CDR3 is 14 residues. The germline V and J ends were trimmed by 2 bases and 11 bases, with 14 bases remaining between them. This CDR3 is CASSFSQGNPPLHF. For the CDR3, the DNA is TGCGCCAGCAGCTTTTCCCAGGGTAACCCACCCCTCCACTTT.

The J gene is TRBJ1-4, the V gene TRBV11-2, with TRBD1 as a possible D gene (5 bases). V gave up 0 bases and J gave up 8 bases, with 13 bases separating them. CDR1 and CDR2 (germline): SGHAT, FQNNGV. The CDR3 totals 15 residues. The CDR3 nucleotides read TGTGCCAGCAGCTTAGAATGGGGGGTGTGGGAAAAACTGTTTTTT. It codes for CASSLEWGVWEKLFF.

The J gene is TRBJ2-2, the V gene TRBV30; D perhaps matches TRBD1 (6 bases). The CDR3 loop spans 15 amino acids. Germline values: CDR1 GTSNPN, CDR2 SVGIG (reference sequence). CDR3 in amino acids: CAAPRGHSNTGELFF. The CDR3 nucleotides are TGTGCTGCACCCCGGGGACACTCGAACACCGGGGAGCTGTTTTTT.

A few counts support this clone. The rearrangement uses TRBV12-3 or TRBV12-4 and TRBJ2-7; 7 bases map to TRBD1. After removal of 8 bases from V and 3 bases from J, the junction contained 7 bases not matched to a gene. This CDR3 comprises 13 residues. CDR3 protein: CASLDRFGYEQYF. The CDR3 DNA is TGTGCCAGCCTGGACAGGTTCGGCTACGAGCAGTACTTC.

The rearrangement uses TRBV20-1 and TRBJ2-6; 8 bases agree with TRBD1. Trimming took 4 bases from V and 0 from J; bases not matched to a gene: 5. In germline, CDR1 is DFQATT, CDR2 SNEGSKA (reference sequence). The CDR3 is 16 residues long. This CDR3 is CSANEDRGSGANVLTF. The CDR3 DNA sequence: TGCAGTGCTAATGAAGACAGGGGCTCTGGGGCCAACGTCCTGACTTTC.